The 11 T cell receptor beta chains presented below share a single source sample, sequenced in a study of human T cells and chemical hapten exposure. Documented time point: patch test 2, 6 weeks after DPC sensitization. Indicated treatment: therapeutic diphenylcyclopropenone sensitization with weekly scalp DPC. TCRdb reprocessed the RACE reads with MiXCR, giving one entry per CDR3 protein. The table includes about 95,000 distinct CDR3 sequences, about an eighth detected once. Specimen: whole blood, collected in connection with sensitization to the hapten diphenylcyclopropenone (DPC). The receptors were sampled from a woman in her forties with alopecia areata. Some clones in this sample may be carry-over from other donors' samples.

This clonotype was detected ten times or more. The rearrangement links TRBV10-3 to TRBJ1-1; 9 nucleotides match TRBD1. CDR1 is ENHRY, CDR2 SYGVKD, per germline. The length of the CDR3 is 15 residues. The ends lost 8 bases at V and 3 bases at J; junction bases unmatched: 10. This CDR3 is CAIGNTGGADTEAFF. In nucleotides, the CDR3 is TGTGCCATCGGAAATACAGGGGGCGCCGACACTGAAGCTTTCTTT.

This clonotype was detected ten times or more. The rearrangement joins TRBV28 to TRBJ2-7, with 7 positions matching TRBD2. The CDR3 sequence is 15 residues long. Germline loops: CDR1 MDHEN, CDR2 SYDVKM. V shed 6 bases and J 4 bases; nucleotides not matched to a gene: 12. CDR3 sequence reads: CASSQASGPRYEQYF. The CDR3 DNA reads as TGTGCCAGCAGCCAAGCTAGCGGACCTAGATACGAGCAGTACTTC.

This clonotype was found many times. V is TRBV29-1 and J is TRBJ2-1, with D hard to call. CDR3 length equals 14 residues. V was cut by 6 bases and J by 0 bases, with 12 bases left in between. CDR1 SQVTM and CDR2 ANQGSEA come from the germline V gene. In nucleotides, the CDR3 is TGCAGCGTAAGGCGGCCTAGCTCCTACAATGAGCAGTTCTTC. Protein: CSVRRPSSYNEQFF.

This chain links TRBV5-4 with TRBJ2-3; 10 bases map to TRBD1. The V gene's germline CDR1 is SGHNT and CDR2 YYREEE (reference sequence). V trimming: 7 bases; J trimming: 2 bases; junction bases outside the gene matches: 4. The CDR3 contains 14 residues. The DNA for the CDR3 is TGTGCCAGCGGACAGGGGGATGTCACAGATACGCAGTATTTT. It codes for CASGQGDVTDTQYF.

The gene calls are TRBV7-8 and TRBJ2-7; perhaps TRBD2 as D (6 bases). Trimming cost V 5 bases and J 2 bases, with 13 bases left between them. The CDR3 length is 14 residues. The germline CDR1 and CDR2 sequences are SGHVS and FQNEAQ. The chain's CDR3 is CASSPTTRTYEQYF. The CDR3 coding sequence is TGTGCCAGCAGCCCAACGACTAGGACCTACGAGCAGTACTTC.

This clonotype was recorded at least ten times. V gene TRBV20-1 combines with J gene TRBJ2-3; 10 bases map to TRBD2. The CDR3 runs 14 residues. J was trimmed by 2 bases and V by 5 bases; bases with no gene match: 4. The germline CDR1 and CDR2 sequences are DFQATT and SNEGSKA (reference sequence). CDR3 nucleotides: TGCAGTGCTCCGGGACTAGCGAACACAGATACGCAGTATTTT. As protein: CSAPGLANTDTQYF.

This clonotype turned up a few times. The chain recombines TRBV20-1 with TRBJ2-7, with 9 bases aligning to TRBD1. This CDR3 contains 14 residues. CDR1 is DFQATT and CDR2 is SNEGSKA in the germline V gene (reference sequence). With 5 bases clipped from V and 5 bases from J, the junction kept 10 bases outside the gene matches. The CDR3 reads CSAPPGQGRHEQYF. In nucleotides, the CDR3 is TGCAGTGCTCCCCCAGGACAGGGGAGGCACGAGCAGTACTTC.

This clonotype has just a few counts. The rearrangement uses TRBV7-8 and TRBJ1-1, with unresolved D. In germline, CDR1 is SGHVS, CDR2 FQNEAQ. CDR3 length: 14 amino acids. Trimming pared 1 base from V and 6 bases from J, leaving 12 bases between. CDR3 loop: CASSLVNVGAEAFF. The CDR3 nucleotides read TGTGCCAGCAGCTTAGTTAACGTCGGTGCTGAAGCTTTCTTT.

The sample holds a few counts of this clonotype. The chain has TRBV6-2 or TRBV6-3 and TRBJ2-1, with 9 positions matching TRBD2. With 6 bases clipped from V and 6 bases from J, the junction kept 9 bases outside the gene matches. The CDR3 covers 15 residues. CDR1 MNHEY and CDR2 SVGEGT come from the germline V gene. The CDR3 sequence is CASRLSGGPINEQFF. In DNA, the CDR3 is TGTGCCAGCAGATTGAGCGGGGGGCCGATCAATGAGCAGTTCTTC.

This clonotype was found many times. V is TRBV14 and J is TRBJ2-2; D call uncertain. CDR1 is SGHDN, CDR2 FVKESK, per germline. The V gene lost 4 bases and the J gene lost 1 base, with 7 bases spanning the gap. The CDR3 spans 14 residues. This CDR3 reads CASSLDWNTGELFF. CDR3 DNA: TGTGCCAGCAGCCTCGACTGGAACACCGGGGAGCTGTTTTTT.

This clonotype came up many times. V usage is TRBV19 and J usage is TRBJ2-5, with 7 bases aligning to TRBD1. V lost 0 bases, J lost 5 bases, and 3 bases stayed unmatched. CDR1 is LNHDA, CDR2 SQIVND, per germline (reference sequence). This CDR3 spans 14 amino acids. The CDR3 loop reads CASSIDRGTETQYF. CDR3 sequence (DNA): TGTGCCAGTAGTATAGACAGGGGGACGGAGACCCAGTACTTC.